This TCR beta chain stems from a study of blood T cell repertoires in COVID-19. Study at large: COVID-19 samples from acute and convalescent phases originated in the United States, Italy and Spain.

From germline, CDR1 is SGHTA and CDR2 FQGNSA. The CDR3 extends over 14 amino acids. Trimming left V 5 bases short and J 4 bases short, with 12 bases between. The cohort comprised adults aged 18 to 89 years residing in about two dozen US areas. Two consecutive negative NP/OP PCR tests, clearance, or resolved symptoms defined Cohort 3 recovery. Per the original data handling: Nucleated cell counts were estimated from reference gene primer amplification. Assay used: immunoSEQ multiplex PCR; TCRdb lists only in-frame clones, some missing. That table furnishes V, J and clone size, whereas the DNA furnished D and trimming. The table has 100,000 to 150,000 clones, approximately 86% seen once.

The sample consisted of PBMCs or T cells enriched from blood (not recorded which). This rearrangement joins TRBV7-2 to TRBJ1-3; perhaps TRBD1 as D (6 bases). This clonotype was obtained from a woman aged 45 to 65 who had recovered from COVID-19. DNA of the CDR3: TGTGCCAGCAGCCAGGGGCTGGGCGGAAACACCATATATTTT. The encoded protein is CASSQGLGGNTIYF.